A selection of T cell receptor beta chains follows, all from one sample in a study of T cell responses to AZD1222 COVID-19 vaccine. Some clones are missing from TCRdb's copy, which holds only in-frame ones; the method was immunoSEQ multiplex PCR. The table has 150,000 or so clones, 90% seen once. Sample: peripheral blood, taken 28 days after the second AZD1222 dose. The receptors here all came from an adult who received the AZD1222 COVID-19 vaccine. The CDR3 runs from the conserved cysteine through the conserved F or W. The order of the fields is clone size, D gene, V gene, CDR3 length, J gene, CDR3 DNA, CDR3 protein. The D gene is left open where the match is weak. For some rows the clone size is stated as once, few or many, or as a class when expanded; others skip it.

abundance: NA
d_gene: TRBD2
v_gene: TRBV12-3/TRBV12-4
len: 13
j_gene: TRBJ2-1
CDR3nt: TGTGCCAGCGGGGGGCTAGCGGGATTAGAGCAGTTCTTC
CDR3aa: CASGGLAGLEQFF

abundance: NA
d_gene: NA
v_gene: TRBV20-1
len: 10
j_gene: TRBJ1-4
CDR3nt: TGCAGTGCCAGTAGGGAAAAACTGTTTTTT
CDR3aa: CSASREKLFF

abundance: NA
d_gene: NA
v_gene: TRBV5-1
len: 14
j_gene: TRBJ1-2
CDR3nt: TGCGCCAGCAGCTTCGACGTCATCGGGGATCACTACACCTTC
CDR3aa: CASSFDVIGDHYTF

abundance: once
d_gene: NA
v_gene: TRBV5-1
len: 14
j_gene: TRBJ1-1
CDR3nt: TGCGCCAGCAGCTGGGAGGTTTTGAACACTGAAGCTTTCTTT
CDR3aa: CASSWEVLNTEAFF

abundance: NA
d_gene: NA
v_gene: TRBV4-2
len: 18
j_gene: TRBJ1-4
CDR3nt: TGTGCCAGCAGCCAAGAGAAGGCAAGGGCTGCAACTAATGAAAAACTGTTTTTT
CDR3aa: CASSQEKARAATNEKLFF

abundance: NA
d_gene: TRBD1
v_gene: TRBV5-8
len: 14
j_gene: TRBJ2-7
CDR3nt: TGTGCCAGCAGCTTCGGGGACAGTTCCTACGAGCAGTACTTC
CDR3aa: CASSFGDSSYEQYF

abundance: NA
d_gene: TRBD1
v_gene: TRBV5-1
len: 24
j_gene: TRBJ1-1
CDR3nt: TGCGCCAGCAGCTTGGAGTCGGGCCTCCGGGTAGGCCGAACAAAGGGGGCGCGGAACACTGAAGCTTTCTTT
CDR3aa: CASSLESGLRVGRTKGARNTEAFF

abundance: NA
d_gene: NA
v_gene: TRBV5-6
len: 16
j_gene: TRBJ2-3
CDR3nt: TGTGCCAGCAGCTTGGGAGGGGGGACTAGCACAGATACGCAGTATTTT
CDR3aa: CASSLGGGTSTDTQYF

abundance: NA
d_gene: NA
v_gene: TRBV5-4
len: 14
j_gene: TRBJ1-1
CDR3nt: TGTGCCAGCAGCTTGGAAGGACAGTGGACTGAAGCTTTCTTT
CDR3aa: CASSLEGQWTEAFF

abundance: few
d_gene: TRBD1
v_gene: TRBV5-6
len: 16
j_gene: TRBJ2-7
CDR3nt: TGTGCCAGCATCCGTGGGTGGGACAGGGGTTCCTACGAGCAGTACTTC
CDR3aa: CASIRGWDRGSYEQYF

abundance: NA
d_gene: TRBD1
v_gene: TRBV4-1
len: 15
j_gene: TRBJ1-2
CDR3nt: TGCGCCAGCAGCTTTTCTTGGACAGGCCAGAGTGGCTACACCTTC
CDR3aa: CASSFSWTGQSGYTF

abundance: NA
d_gene: NA
v_gene: TRBV2
len: 11
j_gene: TRBJ1-3
CDR3nt: TGTGCCACCCAGGGGTGGGACACCATATATTTT
CDR3aa: CATQGWDTIYF

abundance: NA
d_gene: NA
v_gene: TRBV19
len: 13
j_gene: TRBJ1-5
CDR3nt: TGTGCCAGTAGTAGGGACAGCAATCAGCCCCAGCATTTT
CDR3aa: CASSRDSNQPQHF

abundance: NA
d_gene: NA
v_gene: TRBV5-1
len: 15
j_gene: TRBJ1-2
CDR3nt: TGCGCCAGCAGCGGAACCGGGACCCCGAGCTATGGCTACACCTTC
CDR3aa: CASSGTGTPSYGYTF

abundance: NA
d_gene: TRBD2
v_gene: TRBV28
len: 14
j_gene: TRBJ2-1
CDR3nt: TGTGCCACCCAAGGGACTACTACCTACAATGAGCAGTTCTTC
CDR3aa: CATQGTTTYNEQFF

abundance: NA
d_gene: NA
v_gene: TRBV10-2
len: 12
j_gene: TRBJ2-1
CDR3nt: TGCGCCAGCAGTGACTCCCACAATGAGCAGTTCTTC
CDR3aa: CASSDSHNEQFF

abundance: NA
d_gene: NA
v_gene: TRBV6-4
len: 14
j_gene: TRBJ2-2
CDR3nt: TGTGCCAGCAGAACGACAGATTACACCGGGGAGCTGTTTTTT
CDR3aa: CASRTTDYTGELFF

abundance: NA
d_gene: TRBD2
v_gene: TRBV19
len: 17
j_gene: TRBJ2-1
CDR3nt: TGTGCCAGTAGTGCTCGGACTAGCGGGATGCTTCGCAATGAGCAGTTCTTC
CDR3aa: CASSARTSGMLRNEQFF

abundance: once
d_gene: NA
v_gene: TRBV27
len: 14
j_gene: TRBJ2-7
CDR3nt: TGTGCCAGCAGTTTAGGGCCTCGGGGCTACGAGCAGTACTTC
CDR3aa: CASSLGPRGYEQYF

abundance: NA
d_gene: TRBD2
v_gene: TRBV2
len: 15
j_gene: TRBJ2-7
CDR3nt: TGTGCCAGCACCCTTACGGGGGGACTCATCTACGAGCAGTACTTC
CDR3aa: CASTLTGGLIYEQYF

abundance: NA
d_gene: TRBD2
v_gene: TRBV4-2
len: 18
j_gene: TRBJ2-3
CDR3nt: TGTGCCAGCAGCCAACTAGCGGGGGGTAAAACTAGCACAGATACGCAGTATTTT
CDR3aa: CASSQLAGGKTSTDTQYF

abundance: NA
d_gene: NA
v_gene: TRBV7-2
len: 13
j_gene: TRBJ1-6
CDR3nt: TGTGCCAGCAGCTCCCTTTGGGGTTCACCCCTCCACTTT
CDR3aa: CASSSLWGSPLHF

abundance: few
d_gene: TRBD1
v_gene: TRBV6-5
len: 13
j_gene: TRBJ2-7
CDR3nt: TGTGCCAGCAGTTGGACAGGGAAGTACGAGCAGTACTTC
CDR3aa: CASSWTGKYEQYF

abundance: NA
d_gene: TRBD2
v_gene: TRBV9
len: 14
j_gene: TRBJ2-7
CDR3nt: TGTGCCAGCAGCCCAGGACTAGCAGGTTACGAGCAGTACTTC
CDR3aa: CASSPGLAGYEQYF

abundance: NA
d_gene: NA
v_gene: TRBV7-9
len: 14
j_gene: TRBJ1-5
CDR3nt: TGTGCCAGCAGCTTATACGGGGTGGGGCAGCCCCAGCATTTT
CDR3aa: CASSLYGVGQPQHF

abundance: NA
d_gene: NA
v_gene: TRBV5-4
len: 11
j_gene: TRBJ1-4
CDR3nt: TGTGCCAGCAGCCATAATGAAAAACTGTTTTTT
CDR3aa: CASSHNEKLFF

abundance: NA
d_gene: NA
v_gene: TRBV9
len: 15
j_gene: TRBJ1-3
CDR3nt: TGTGCCAGCAGCGTAGGGGGGACCACTGGAAACACCATATATTTT
CDR3aa: CASSVGGTTGNTIYF

abundance: NA
d_gene: NA
v_gene: TRBV6-2/TRBV6-3
len: 17
j_gene: TRBJ2-1
CDR3nt: TGTGCCAGCAGTCCCGGGGGCCAGCGGGCTTCCTACAATGAGCAGTTCTTC
CDR3aa: CASSPGGQRASYNEQFF

abundance: NA
d_gene: NA
v_gene: TRBV19
len: 12
j_gene: TRBJ2-5
CDR3nt: TGTGCTAACGTCGGGGGACTCGGGACCCAGTACTTC
CDR3aa: CANVGGLGTQYF

abundance: NA
d_gene: NA
v_gene: TRBV12-1
len: 13
j_gene: TRBJ1-2
CDR3nt: TGTGCCAGCAGCCCCACAGGGGGAGGTGGCTACACCTTC
CDR3aa: CASSPTGGGGYTF

abundance: NA
d_gene: TRBD2
v_gene: TRBV28
len: 17
j_gene: TRBJ2-2
CDR3nt: TGTGCCAGCAGTTTTAGTGTACTAGCGGCCCCCACCGGGGAGCTGTTTTTT
CDR3aa: CASSFSVLAAPTGELFF

abundance: NA
d_gene: NA
v_gene: TRBV11-2
len: 15
j_gene: TRBJ2-7
CDR3nt: TGTGCCAGCAGAGCTTTTCTCCAGGAGGGGTACGAGCAGTACTTC
CDR3aa: CASRAFLQEGYEQYF

abundance: NA
d_gene: TRBD1
v_gene: TRBV18
len: 15
j_gene: TRBJ1-4
CDR3nt: TGTGCCAGCTCGCCTCCGGGACAGGGTGATGAAAAACTGTTTTTT
CDR3aa: CASSPPGQGDEKLFF

abundance: NA
d_gene: NA
v_gene: TRBV6-5
len: 15
j_gene: TRBJ2-7
CDR3nt: TGTGCCAGCAGTTTTATGACAGGCCAAGCCTACGAGCAGTACTTC
CDR3aa: CASSFMTGQAYEQYF

abundance: NA
d_gene: TRBD2
v_gene: TRBV6-5
len: 16
j_gene: TRBJ2-1
CDR3nt: TGTGCCAGCAGTTACACCGGAGTAGCGGGAGTCAGGGAGCAGTTCTTC
CDR3aa: CASSYTGVAGVREQFF

abundance: NA
d_gene: TRBD1
v_gene: TRBV28
len: 15
j_gene: TRBJ1-4
CDR3nt: TGTGCCAGCACCCACGACAGGGGAAGAAATGAAAAACTGTTTTTT
CDR3aa: CASTHDRGRNEKLFF

abundance: NA
d_gene: NA
v_gene: TRBV9
len: 14
j_gene: TRBJ2-7
CDR3nt: TGTGCCAGCAGCGTAGATCTAGCAGCCTACGAGCAGTACTTC
CDR3aa: CASSVDLAAYEQYF

abundance: NA
d_gene: NA
v_gene: TRBV10-2
len: 13
j_gene: TRBJ1-5
CDR3nt: TGCGCCAGCAGTGAGTGCGGTAAGGGGCCCCAGCATTTT
CDR3aa: CASSECGKGPQHF

abundance: few
d_gene: NA
v_gene: TRBV6-4
len: 14
j_gene: TRBJ2-3
CDR3nt: TGTGCCAGCAGTGCCGGGACTAGCACAGATACGCAGTATTTT
CDR3aa: CASSAGTSTDTQYF

abundance: NA
d_gene: NA
v_gene: TRBV7-9
len: 15
j_gene: TRBJ2-3
CDR3nt: TGTGCCAGCAGCCTGGGGTCACTAGCCTCAGATACGCAGTATTTT
CDR3aa: CASSLGSLASDTQYF

abundance: once
d_gene: TRBD1
v_gene: TRBV9
len: 15
j_gene: TRBJ1-6
CDR3nt: TGTGCCAGCAGCGCAACCGGGACAGCAAATTCACCCCTCCACTTT
CDR3aa: CASSATGTANSPLHF